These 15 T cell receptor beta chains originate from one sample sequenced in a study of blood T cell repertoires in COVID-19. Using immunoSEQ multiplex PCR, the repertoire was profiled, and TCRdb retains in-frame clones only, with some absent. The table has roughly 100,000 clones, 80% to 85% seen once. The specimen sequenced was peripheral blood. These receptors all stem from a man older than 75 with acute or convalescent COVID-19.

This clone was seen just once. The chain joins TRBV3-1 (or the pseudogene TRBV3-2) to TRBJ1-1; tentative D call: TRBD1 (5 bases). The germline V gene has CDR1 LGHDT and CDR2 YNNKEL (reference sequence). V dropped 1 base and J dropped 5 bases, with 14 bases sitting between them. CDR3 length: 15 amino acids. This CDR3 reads CASSQVGAGITEAFF. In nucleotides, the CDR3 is TGTGCCAGCAGCCAAGTTGGGGCAGGTATAACTGAAGCTTTCTTT.

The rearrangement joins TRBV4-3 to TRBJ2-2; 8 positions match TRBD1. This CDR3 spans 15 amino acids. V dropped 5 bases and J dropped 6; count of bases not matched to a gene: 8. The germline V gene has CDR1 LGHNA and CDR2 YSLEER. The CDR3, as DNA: TGCGCCAGCAGCTCCGGGGACAGGCTGGCCGGGGAGCTGTTTTTT. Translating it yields CASSSGDRLAGELFF.

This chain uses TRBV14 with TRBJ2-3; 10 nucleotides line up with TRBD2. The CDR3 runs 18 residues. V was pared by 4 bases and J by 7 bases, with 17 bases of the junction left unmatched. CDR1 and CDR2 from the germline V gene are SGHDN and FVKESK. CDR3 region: CASSPSSRLLAGRNTQYF. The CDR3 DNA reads TGTGCCAGCAGCCCATCCAGCAGGCTACTAGCGGGAAGAAATACGCAGTATTTT.

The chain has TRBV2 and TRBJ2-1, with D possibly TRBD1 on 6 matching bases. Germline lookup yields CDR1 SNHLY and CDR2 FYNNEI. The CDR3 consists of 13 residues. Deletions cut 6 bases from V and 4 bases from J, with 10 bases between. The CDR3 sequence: CASSTGQYNEQFF. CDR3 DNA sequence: TGTGCCAGCAGCACCGGACAGTACAATGAGCAGTTCTTC.

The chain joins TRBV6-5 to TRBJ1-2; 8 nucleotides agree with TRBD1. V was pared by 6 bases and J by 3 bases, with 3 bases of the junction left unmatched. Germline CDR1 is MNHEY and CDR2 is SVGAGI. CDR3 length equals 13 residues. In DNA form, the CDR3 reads TGTGCCAGCAGCCTACAGGGGGACTATGGCTACACCTTC. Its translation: CASSLQGDYGYTF.

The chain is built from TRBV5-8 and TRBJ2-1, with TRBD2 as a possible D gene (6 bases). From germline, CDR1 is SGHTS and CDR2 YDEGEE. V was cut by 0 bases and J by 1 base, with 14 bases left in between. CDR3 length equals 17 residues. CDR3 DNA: TGTGCCAGCAGCTTGGTAGTGAGGAGGGTGTCCTACAATGAGCAGTTCTTC. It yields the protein CASSLVVRRVSYNEQFF.

This CDR3 reads CSVEKGGVYGYTF. CDR3 DNA: TGCAGCGTGGAAAAAGGGGGAGTCTATGGCTACACCTTC. The chain couples TRBV29-1 to TRBJ1-2, with D possibly TRBD1 on 6 matching bases. The CDR3 runs 13 residues. V lost 6 bases to trimming and J lost 4 bases, with 15 bases between them. The germline gives CDR1 SQVTM, CDR2 ANQGSEA.

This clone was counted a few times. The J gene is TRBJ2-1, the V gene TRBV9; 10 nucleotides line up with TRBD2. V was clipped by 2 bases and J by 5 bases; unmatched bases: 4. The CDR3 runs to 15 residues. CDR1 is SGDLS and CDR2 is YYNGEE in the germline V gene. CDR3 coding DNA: TGTGCCAGCAGCGTCCTAGCGGGAGCTAACAATGAGCAGTTCTTC. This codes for CASSVLAGANNEQFF.

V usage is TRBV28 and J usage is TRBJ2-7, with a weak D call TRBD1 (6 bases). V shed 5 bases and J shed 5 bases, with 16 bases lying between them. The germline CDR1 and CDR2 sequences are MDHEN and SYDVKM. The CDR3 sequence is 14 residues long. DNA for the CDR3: TGTGCCAGCAGTGCCTCACAGGGACCCCACGAGCAGTACTTC. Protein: CASSASQGPHEQYF. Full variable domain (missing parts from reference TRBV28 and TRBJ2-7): DVKVTQSSRYLVKRTGEKVFLECVQDMDHENMFWYRQDPGLGLRLIYFSYDVKMKEKGDIPEGYSVSREKKERFSLILESASTNQTSMYLCASSASQGPHEQYFGPGTRLTVT.

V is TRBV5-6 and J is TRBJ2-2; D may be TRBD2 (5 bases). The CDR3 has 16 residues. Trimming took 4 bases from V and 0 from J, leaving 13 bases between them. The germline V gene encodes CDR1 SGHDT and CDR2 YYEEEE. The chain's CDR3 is CASSPSGRANTGELFF. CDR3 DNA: TGTGCCAGCAGCCCATCGGGGAGAGCGAACACCGGGGAGCTGTTTTTT.

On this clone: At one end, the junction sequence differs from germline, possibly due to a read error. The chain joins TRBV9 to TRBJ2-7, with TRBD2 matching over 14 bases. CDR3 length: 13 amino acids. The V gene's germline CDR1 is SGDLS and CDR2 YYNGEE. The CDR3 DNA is TGTGCCAGCAGCGTAGGACTAGCGGGAGGGCTGTCCTTC. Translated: CASSVGLAGGLSF.

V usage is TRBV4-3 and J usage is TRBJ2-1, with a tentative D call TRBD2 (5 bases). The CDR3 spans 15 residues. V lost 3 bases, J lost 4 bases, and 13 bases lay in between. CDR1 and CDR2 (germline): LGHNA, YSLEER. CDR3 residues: CASSHGVFAYNEQFF. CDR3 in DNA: TGCGCCAGCAGCCACGGGGTATTCGCTTACAATGAGCAGTTCTTC.

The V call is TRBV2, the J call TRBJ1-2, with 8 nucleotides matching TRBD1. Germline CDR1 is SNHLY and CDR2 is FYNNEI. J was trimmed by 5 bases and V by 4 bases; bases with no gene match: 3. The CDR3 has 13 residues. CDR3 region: CASSGRDRYGYTF. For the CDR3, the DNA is TGTGCCAGCAGTGGGAGGGACAGGTATGGCTACACCTTC.

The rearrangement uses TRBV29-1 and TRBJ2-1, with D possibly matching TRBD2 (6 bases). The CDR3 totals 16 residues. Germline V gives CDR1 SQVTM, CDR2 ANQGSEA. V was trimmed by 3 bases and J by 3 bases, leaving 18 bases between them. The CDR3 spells CSVDARVTGDYNEQFF. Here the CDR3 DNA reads TGCAGCGTTGACGCCCGAGTAACGGGAGACTACAATGAGCAGTTCTTC.

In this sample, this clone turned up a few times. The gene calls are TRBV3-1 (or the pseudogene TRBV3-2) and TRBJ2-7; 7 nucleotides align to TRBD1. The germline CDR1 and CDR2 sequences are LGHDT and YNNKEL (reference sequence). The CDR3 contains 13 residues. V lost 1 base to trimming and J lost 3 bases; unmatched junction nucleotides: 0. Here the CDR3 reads CASSQAGGYEQYF. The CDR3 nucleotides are TGTGCCAGCAGCCAAGCAGGGGGCTACGAGCAGTACTTC.